The clone carrying this T cell receptor (beta chain) was observed once. Original methodology: Quantification of nucleated cells was approximated via reference gene primer amplification. TCRdb's copy holds only in-frame clones and misses some; the assay was immunoSEQ multiplex PCR. The V and J calls and clone size were taken over from that table, and D and trimming were inferred from the DNA. Of about 51,000 clones in the sample, roughly 84% are singletons; the top ten hold about 4.1%. This sample is part of a study of blood T cell repertoires in COVID-19. Overall study context: Sites in the United States, Italy and Spain provided acute and convalescent COVID-19 samples.

The source is a man at least 80 years old with active COVID-19. Sequences were obtained from peripheral blood.

The CDR3 here is CASSVESGSGTGELFF. CDR3 in DNA: TGTGCCAGCAGCGTAGAGAGCGGGAGTGGCACCGGGGAGCTGTTTTTT. V and J are TRBV9 and TRBJ2-2; 8 bases align to TRBD2. The germline V gene encodes CDR1 SGDLS and CDR2 YYNGEE. V shed 0 bases, J shed 4 bases, and the junction held 5 bases outside the gene matches. The CDR3 spans 16 residues.